These 8 T cell receptor beta chains share one sample of origin, sequenced in a study of OX40 agonist ivuxolimab in advanced cancers. The data were produced by immunoSEQ multiplex PCR, yet TCRdb's version contains in-frame clones alone and is incomplete. Of about 20,000 clones in the sample, 86% were seen once. This material consisted of CD4+ or CD8+ T cells sorted from blood, taken in a trial of the OX40 agonist ivuxolimab. The receptors were sampled from an adult with an advanced solid tumor such as melanoma, head and neck, liver or kidney cancer.

The chain carries TRBV6-5 and TRBJ2-7; 8 bases align to TRBD1. With 8 bases clipped from V and 5 bases from J, the junction kept 2 bases outside the gene matches. The CDR3 runs to 11 residues. In germline, CDR1 is MNHEY, CDR2 SVGAGI. This CDR3 reads CASGQGNEQYF. CDR3 nucleotide sequence: TGTGCCAGCGGACAGGGTAACGAGCAGTACTTC.

The chain carries TRBV7-3 and TRBJ2-2; no reliable D call. This CDR3 spans 16 amino acids. Germline values: CDR1 SGHTA, CDR2 FQGTGA. Trimming stripped 0 bases from V and 1 base from J, with 9 bases between. The CDR3 coding sequence is TGTGCCAGCAGCTTAACGGCCACATTGAACACCGGGGAGCTGTTTTTT. Protein sequence: CASSLTATLNTGELFF. The full variable domain, completed using reference TRBV7-3 and TRBJ2-2, is GAGVSQTPSNKVTEKGKYVELRCDPISGHTALYWYRQSLGQGPEFLIYFQGTGAADDSGLPNDRFFAVRPEGSVSTLKIQRTERGDSAVYLCASSLTATLNTGELFFGEGSRLTVL.

The chain recombines TRBV30 with TRBJ1-4; D not resolved. CDR1 is GTSNPN, CDR2 SVGIG, per germline (reference sequence). V dropped 0 bases and J dropped 5 bases, with 13 bases sitting between them. The CDR3 loop spans 15 amino acids. The CDR3 DNA reads as TGTGCCTGGAGTGTCCCCCGGCAGAGAAATGAAAAACTGTTTTTT. This translates into CAWSVPRQRNEKLFF.

V usage is TRBV5-4 and J usage is TRBJ2-3, with 9 bases fitting TRBD2. V lost 4 bases, J lost 0 bases, and 6 bases stayed unmatched. CDR1 is SGHNT, CDR2 YYREEE, per germline (reference sequence). The CDR3 is 16 residues long. In DNA, the CDR3 is TGTGCCAGCAGCACGGGACTAGCAGCTAGCACAGATACGCAGTATTTT. Its translation is CASSTGLAASTDTQYF.

This sequence joins TRBV5-4 and TRBJ2-7; D gene unclear. CDR1 SGHNT and CDR2 YYREEE come from the germline V gene (reference sequence). V was shortened by 5 bases and J by 2 bases, with 17 bases between the two germline ends. The CDR3 has 15 amino acids. CDR3 DNA sequence: TGTGCCAGCAGACCCGACATCGTGACACCCTACGAGCAGTACTTC. It translates to CASRPDIVTPYEQYF.

This sequence joins TRBV7-9 and TRBJ2-7; possible D gene TRBD1, 6 bases. Looked up from germline, CDR1 is SEHNR and CDR2 is FQNEAQ (reference sequence). V lost 5 bases and J 2 bases, leaving 13 bases between the germline ends. This CDR3 has 14 amino acids. This CDR3 reads CASSAPQGTYEQYF. Here the CDR3 DNA reads TGTGCCAGCAGCGCACCCCAGGGGACCTACGAGCAGTACTTC.

The chain joins TRBV27 to TRBJ1-5; possible D gene TRBD1, 6 bases. The CDR3 runs 16 residues. CDR1 is MNHEY and CDR2 is SMNVEV in the germline V gene (reference sequence). Trimming shortened V by 6 bases and J by 4 bases, and 19 bases separated the two germline ends. The CDR3 DNA sequence: TGTGCCAGCAGCCCCCAGACAGGAAGCTATAATCAGCCCCAGCATTTT. Translating gives CASSPQTGSYNQPQHF.

The chain links TRBV2 to TRBJ2-3; D is ambiguous. V dropped 5 bases and J dropped 1 base, with 19 bases sitting between them. The germline V gene has CDR1 SNHLY and CDR2 FYNNEI. The CDR3 spans 17 residues. The CDR3: CASSSWDGSWGTDTQYF. CDR3 DNA: TGTGCCAGCAGTTCCTGGGATGGATCGTGGGGCACAGATACGCAGTATTTT. The whole variable domain, remainder taken from reference TRBV2 and TRBJ2-3, is EPEVTQTPSHQVTQMGQEVILRCVPISNHLYFYWYRQILGQKVEFLVSFYNNEISEKSEIFDDQFSVERPDGSNFTLKIRSTKLEDSAMYFCASSSWDGSWGTDTQYFGPGTRLTVL.